This T cell receptor (beta chain) was observed in a study of shared clonotypes between healthy human individuals. General study points: The study generally estimated greater richness for naive than memory subsets. Relative to clonotypes present in all four donors, those not shared had lower generation probabilities.

Some 30,000 T cell genomes, or roughly 200 ng DNA, went into the sorted-subset replicate PCRs. Profiled with immunoSEQ multiplex PCR; TCRdb holds only in-frame clones, not every one. The sample consists of millions of clones, about 92% of them appearing once. The study enrolled healthy HIV-negative adults without recent acute infections or vaccinations as donors. In the case of this clone: Antigen unknown.

Germline V gene lookup returns CDR1 MNHEY and CDR2 SVGAGI. The V gene lost 5 bases and the J gene lost 4 bases, with 9 bases spanning the gap. This CDR3 is built from 13 residues. The J gene is TRBJ2-1, the V gene TRBV6-5; D is perhaps TRBD1 (6 bases). This TCR came from a man between 18 and 29 years old in good health. The sequencing input was naive CD4+ T cells sorted from blood. The subset: CD45RA+ positively selected. The CDR3 region is CASSPDRYNEQFF. For the CDR3, the DNA is TGTGCCAGCAGTCCTGACAGGTACAATGAGCAGTTCTTC.